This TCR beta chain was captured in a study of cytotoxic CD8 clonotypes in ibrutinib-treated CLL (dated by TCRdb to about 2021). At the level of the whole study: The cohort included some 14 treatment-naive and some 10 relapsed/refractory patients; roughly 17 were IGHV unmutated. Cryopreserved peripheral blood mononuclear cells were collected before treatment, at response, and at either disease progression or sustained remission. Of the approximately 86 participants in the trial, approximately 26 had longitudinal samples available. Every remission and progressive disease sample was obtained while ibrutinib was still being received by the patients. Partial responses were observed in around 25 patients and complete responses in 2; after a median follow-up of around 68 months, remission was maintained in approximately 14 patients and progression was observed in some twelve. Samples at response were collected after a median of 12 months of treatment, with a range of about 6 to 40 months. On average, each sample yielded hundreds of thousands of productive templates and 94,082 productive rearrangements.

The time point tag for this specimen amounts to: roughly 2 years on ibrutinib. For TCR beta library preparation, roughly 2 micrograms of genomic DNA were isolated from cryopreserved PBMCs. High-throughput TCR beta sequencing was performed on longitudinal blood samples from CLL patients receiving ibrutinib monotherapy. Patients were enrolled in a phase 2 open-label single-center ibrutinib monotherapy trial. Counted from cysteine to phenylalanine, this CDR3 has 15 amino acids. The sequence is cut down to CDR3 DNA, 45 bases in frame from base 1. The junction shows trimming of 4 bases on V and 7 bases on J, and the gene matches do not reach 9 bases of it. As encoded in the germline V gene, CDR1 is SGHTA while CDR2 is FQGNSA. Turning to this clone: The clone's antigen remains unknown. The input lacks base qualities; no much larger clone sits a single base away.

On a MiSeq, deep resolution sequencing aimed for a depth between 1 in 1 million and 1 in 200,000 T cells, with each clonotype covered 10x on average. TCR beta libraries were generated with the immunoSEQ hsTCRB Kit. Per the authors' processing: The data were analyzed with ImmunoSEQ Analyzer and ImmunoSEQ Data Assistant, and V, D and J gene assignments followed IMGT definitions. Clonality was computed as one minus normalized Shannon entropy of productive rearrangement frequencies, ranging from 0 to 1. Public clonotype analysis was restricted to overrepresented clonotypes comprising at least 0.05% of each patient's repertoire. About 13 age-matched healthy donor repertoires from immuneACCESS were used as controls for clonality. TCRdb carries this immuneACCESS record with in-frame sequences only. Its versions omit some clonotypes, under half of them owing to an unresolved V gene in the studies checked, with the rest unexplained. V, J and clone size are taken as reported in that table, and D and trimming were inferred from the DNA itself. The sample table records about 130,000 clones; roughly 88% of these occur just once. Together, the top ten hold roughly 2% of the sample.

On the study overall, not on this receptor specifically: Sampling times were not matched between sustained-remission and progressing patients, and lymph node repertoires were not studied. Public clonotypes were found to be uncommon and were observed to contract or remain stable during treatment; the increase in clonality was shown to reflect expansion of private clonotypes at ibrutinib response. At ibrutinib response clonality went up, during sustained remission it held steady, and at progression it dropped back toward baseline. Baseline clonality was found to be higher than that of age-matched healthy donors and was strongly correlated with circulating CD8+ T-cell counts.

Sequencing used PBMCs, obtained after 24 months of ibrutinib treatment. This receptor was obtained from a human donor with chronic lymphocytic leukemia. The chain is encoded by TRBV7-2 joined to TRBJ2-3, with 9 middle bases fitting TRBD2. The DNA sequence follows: TGTGCCAGCAGCTCCTCTCCCGCGGGGGGGCATACGCAGTATTTT. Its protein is CASSSSPAGGHTQYF.